The 25 T cell receptor beta chains below come from one sample, sequenced in a study of CD8 T cells in Susac syndrome. Reverse transcription of roughly 0.45 to 1 ug RNA used random hexamers. TCRdb used MiXCR to reprocess the immunoSEQ multiplex PCR reads, holding one entry per CDR3 protein. Found here are some 160,000 distinct CDR3 sequences, 85% to 95% of them singletons; the top ten hold around 0.16%. The source material was CD8+ T cells from PBMCs. The receptors here all came from a human donor with multiple sclerosis.

The chain couples TRBV27 to TRBJ2-7, with 7 bases matching TRBD1. With V trimmed by 3 bases and J by 6 bases, 8 bases remained unmatched. Per germline, CDR1 MNHEY and CDR2 SMNVEV (reference sequence). This CDR3 is built from 14 residues. CDR3 region: CASSFLVTGREQYF. CDR3 sequence (DNA): TGTGCCAGCAGTTTCCTCGTGACAGGGCGCGAGCAGTACTTC.

The chain combines TRBV29-1 with TRBJ2-5; D call uncertain. The V end lost 7 bases, the J end lost 7 bases, and 13 bases lay between the germline ends. The length of the CDR3 is 11 residues. Germline CDR1 reads SQVTM; CDR2 reads ANQGSEA. The CDR3 is CSASPNATQYF. The CDR3 bases are TGCAGCGCCTCCCCAAACGCGACCCAGTACTTC. The whole variable domain, remainder taken from reference TRBV29-1 and TRBJ2-5, is SAVISQKPSRDICQRGTSLTIQCQVDSQVTMMFWYRQQPGQSLTLIATANQGSEATYESGFVIDKFPISRPNLTFSTLTVSNMSPEDSSIYLCSASPNATQYFGPGTRLLVL.

The chain is built from TRBV4-2 and TRBJ1-1; tentative D call: TRBD1 (5 bases). CDR3 length equals 13 residues. Per germline, CDR1 LGHNA and CDR2 YNFKEQ. Trimming removed 4 bases at V and 3 bases at J, with 9 bases between. The chain's CDR3 is CASSLSGYTEAFF. The DNA for the CDR3 is TGTGCCAGCAGCCTATCAGGGTACACTGAAGCTTTCTTT.

Here the CDR3 reads CASSPLSPNTEAFF. CDR3 in DNA: TGTGCCAGCAGCCCCCTCTCCCCGAACACTGAAGCTTTCTTT. The chain joins TRBV7-8 to TRBJ1-1; D not certain. Germline lookup yields CDR1 SGHVS and CDR2 FQNEAQ. Trimming left V 5 bases short and J 1 base short, with 11 bases between. The CDR3 is 14 residues long. Looking up the rest from reference TRBV7-8 and TRBJ1-1 gives the full variable domain: GAGVSQSPRYKVAKRGQDVALRCDPISGHVSLFWYQQALGQGPEFLTYFQNEAQLDKSGLPSDRFFAERPEGSVSTLKIQRTQQEDSAVYLCASSPLSPNTEAFFGQGTRLTVV.

The CDR3 nucleotides are TGTGCCAGCAGTTTATTCGGGATGTCAGGGGCGTCCAATCAGCCCCAGCATTTT. It yields the protein CASSLFGMSGASNQPQHF. The V call is TRBV27, the J call TRBJ1-5, with a weak D call TRBD1 (6 bases). The CDR3 extends over 18 amino acids. Trimming removed 1 base at V and 3 bases at J, with 19 bases between. CDR1 MNHEY and CDR2 SMNVEV come from the germline V gene (reference sequence).

V gene TRBV9 combines with J gene TRBJ1-4; D perhaps matches TRBD1 (5 bases). Germline lookup yields CDR1 SGDLS and CDR2 YYNGEE. V dropped 5 bases and J dropped 6 bases, with 11 bases sitting between them. The CDR3 runs to 13 residues. The CDR3 protein is CASRGTVDEKLFF. In DNA form, the CDR3 reads TGTGCCAGCAGAGGGACTGTAGATGAAAAACTGTTTTTT.

V is TRBV7-9 and J is TRBJ1-4; D is uncertain. The germline V and J ends were trimmed by 4 bases and 1 base, with 7 bases remaining between them. CDR3 length equals 14 residues. Per the germline V gene, CDR1 is SEHNR and CDR2 is FQNEAQ (reference sequence). This CDR3 is CASSSQETNEKLFF. DNA for the CDR3: TGTGCCAGCAGCTCTCAGGAAACTAATGAAAAACTGTTTTTT. Looking up the rest from reference TRBV7-9 and TRBJ1-4 gives the full variable domain: DTGVSQNPRHKITKRGQNVTFRCDPISEHNRLYWYRQTLGQGPEFLTYFQNEAQLEKSRLLSDRFSAERPKGSFSTLEIQRTEQGDSAMYLCASSSQETNEKLFFGSGTQLSVL.

This chain uses TRBV15 with TRBJ2-1; 7 nucleotides line up with TRBD2. J was trimmed by 5 bases and V by 0 bases; bases with no gene match: 4. CDR1 and CDR2 from the germline V gene are LNHNV and YYDKDF (reference sequence). The CDR3 has 15 amino acids. The CDR3 protein is CATSRDPSGNNEQFF. The CDR3 DNA is TGTGCCACCAGCAGAGATCCTAGCGGAAACAATGAGCAGTTCTTC.

V usage is TRBV20-1 and J usage is TRBJ2-7; unclear D gene. This CDR3 has 13 residues. The ends were cut back, 6 bases at V and 2 bases at J, with 14 bases in the middle. The germline gives CDR1 DFQATT, CDR2 SNEGSKA (reference sequence). DNA of the CDR3: TGCAGTGCCAACCACCAGGCCACCTACGAGCAGTACTTC. Residues: CSANHQATYEQYF.

The V and J genes are TRBV5-1 and TRBJ2-1, with 11 bases lining up with TRBD2. CDR1 SGHRS and CDR2 YFSETQ come from the germline V gene. The CDR3 length is 18 residues. V lost 0 bases, J lost 7 bases, and 12 bases stayed unmatched. CDR3 sequence: CASSLEYLGLAGQNEQFF. For the CDR3, the DNA is TGCGCCAGCAGCTTGGAATATCTCGGACTAGCGGGTCAAAATGAGCAGTTCTTC.

The chain combines TRBV5-6 with TRBJ2-1, with D hard to call. The V end lost 3 bases, the J end lost 2 bases, and 9 bases lay between the germline ends. Germline V gene sequence: CDR1 SGHDT, CDR2 YYEEEE. The CDR3 has 14 residues. CDR3 coding DNA: TGTGCCAGCAGCTCGGTCGCTGCCTACAATGAGCAGTTCTTC. Its protein product is CASSSVAAYNEQFF. The full variable domain, its missing parts supplied by reference TRBV5-6 and TRBJ2-1, is DAGVTQSPTHLIKTRGQQVTLRCSPKSGHDTVSWYQQALGQGPQFIFQYYEEEERQRGNFPDRFSGHQFPNYSSELNVNALLLGDSALYLCASSSVAAYNEQFFGPGTRLTVL.

The chain employs TRBV20-1 and TRBJ1-2; D possibly corresponds to TRBD1 (6 bases). The ends were cut back, 3 bases at V and 4 bases at J, with 15 bases in the middle. CDR1 is DFQATT and CDR2 is SNEGSKA in the germline V gene (reference sequence). CDR3 length: 14 residues. The CDR3 region is CSASGAGAGYGYTF. CDR3 sequence (DNA): TGCAGTGCTAGTGGAGCGGGGGCCGGCTATGGCTACACCTTC.

J is TRBJ2-3 and V is TRBV28; 10 positions agree with TRBD1. The CDR3 is 14 residues long. CDR1 MDHEN and CDR2 SYDVKM come from the germline V gene. Trimming cost V 4 bases and J 6 bases; bases outside gene matches: 4. The CDR3 protein is CASSWDRGYDTQYF. Here the CDR3 DNA reads TGTGCCAGCAGTTGGGACAGGGGATACGATACGCAGTATTTT.

The chain carries TRBV7-9 and TRBJ2-1, with TRBD1 matching 8 bases. With 1 base clipped from V and 7 bases from J, the junction kept 9 bases outside the gene matches. Per germline, CDR1 SEHNR and CDR2 FQNEAQ (reference sequence). The CDR3 spans 16 residues. CDR3 protein: CASSLDLGQAGNEQFF. The CDR3 DNA reads as TGTGCCAGCAGCTTAGACCTGGGACAGGCTGGGAATGAGCAGTTCTTC.

V is TRBV29-1 and J is TRBJ1-1; unclear D gene. Between the trimmed V and J ends, which lost 1 base and 2 bases, there was a span of 5 bases. This CDR3 has 12 amino acids. The germline V gene has CDR1 SQVTM and CDR2 ANQGSEA. CDR3 protein: CSVEGLNTEAFF. In DNA, the CDR3 is TGCAGCGTTGAAGGCCTCAACACTGAAGCTTTCTTT.

J is TRBJ2-3 and V is TRBV3-1; 7 positions match TRBD2. CDR3 length equals 14 residues. Trimming cost V 4 bases and J 6 bases; bases outside gene matches: 7. From germline, CDR1 is LGHDT and CDR2 YNNKEL (reference sequence). The CDR3 loop reads CASSPGTIPDTQYF. DNA for the CDR3: TGTGCCAGCAGCCCCGGGACTATCCCCGATACGCAGTATTTT.

The V and J genes are TRBV6-5 and TRBJ1-1; no clear D. Between the trimmed V and J ends, which lost 0 bases and 0 bases, there was a span of 8 bases. Germline loops: CDR1 MNHEY, CDR2 SVGAGI. The CDR3 totals 15 residues. In nucleotides, the CDR3 is TGTGCCAGCAGTTACTCGAACAGAATGAACACTGAAGCTTTCTTT. It is translated as CASSYSNRMNTEAFF.

This sequence joins TRBV5-6 and TRBJ2-7; 8 bases fit TRBD1. This CDR3 is built from 14 residues. With V trimmed by 3 bases and J by 3 bases, 5 bases remained unmatched. CDR1 and CDR2 from the germline V gene are SGHDT and YYEEEE. CDR3 nucleotides: TGTGCCAGCAGCTGGGACAGGCAATACTACGAGCAGTACTTC. Translation: CASSWDRQYYEQYF.

This CDR3 is CSVTGRGMGEQYF. The CDR3 DNA is TGCAGCGTGACGGGACGGGGGATGGGGGAGCAGTACTTC. This chain links TRBV29-1 with TRBJ2-7; maybe TRBD2 (6 bases). CDR1 is SQVTM, CDR2 ANQGSEA, per germline. With 6 bases removed from V and 7 bases from J, the gap between germline ends came to 19 bases. The CDR3 extends over 13 amino acids.

The chain links TRBV3-1 to TRBJ2-3; D not certain. Between the trimmed V and J ends, which lost 3 bases and 2 bases, there was a span of 6 bases. CDR3 length: 13 amino acids. CDR1 is LGHDT and CDR2 is YNNKEL in the germline V gene (reference sequence). This CDR3 reads CASSQSFTDTQYF. The CDR3 coding sequence is TGTGCCAGCAGCCAGTCCTTCACAGATACGCAGTATTTT.

The count of this clonotype is one. This chain uses TRBV14 with TRBJ1-1; the D gene is possibly TRBD1 (6 bases). The CDR3 loop spans 17 amino acids. Germline values: CDR1 SGHDN, CDR2 FVKESK. Trimming stripped 1 base from V and 0 bases from J, with 15 bases between. CDR3 DNA sequence: TGTGCCAGCAGCCAAGCGCAGGGGTTATCCCTGAACACTGAAGCTTTCTTT. Translated: CASSQAQGLSLNTEAFF.

The chain joins TRBV7-9 to TRBJ1-1, with unresolved D. In germline, CDR1 is SEHNR, CDR2 FQNEAQ (reference sequence). V was clipped by 3 bases and J by 1 base, with 6 bases between them. CDR3 length: 13 residues. The CDR3 nucleotides are TGTGCCAGCAGCTTGCCTTGGAACACTGAAGCTTTCTTT. Protein product: CASSLPWNTEAFF.

The V gene is TRBV6-5, the J gene TRBJ2-3, with TRBD2 identical over 10 bases. Per germline, CDR1 MNHEY and CDR2 SVGAGI. There are 13 residues in the CDR3. V lost 7 bases to trimming and J lost 6 bases; unmatched junction nucleotides: 4. Written as DNA, the CDR3 is TGTGCCAGCACACCGGGACTAGCGGATACGCAGTATTTT. As protein: CASTPGLADTQYF.

This chain joins TRBV27 and TRBJ2-7; the match to TRBD1 covers 7 bases. In germline, CDR1 is MNHEY, CDR2 SMNVEV (reference sequence). The CDR3 spans 13 residues. Trimming cost V 4 bases and J 2 bases; bases outside gene matches: 2. The CDR3 region is CASSWTGPYEQYF. The DNA of the CDR3 is TGTGCCAGCAGTTGGACAGGCCCCTACGAGCAGTACTTC.

The rearrangement uses TRBV10-3 and TRBJ1-4; TRBD1 might be the D (5 bases). This CDR3 is built from 13 residues. Trimming took 3 bases from V and 5 from J, leaving 7 bases between them. Germline V gene lookup returns CDR1 ENHRY and CDR2 SYGVKD. The CDR3 here is CAISDRANEKLFF. The CDR3 DNA is TGTGCCATCAGTGACAGGGCCAATGAAAAACTGTTTTTT.